The sequence of this T cell receptor (delta chain) was determined in a study of DNA immune sequencing with unique molecular identifiers (dated by TCRdb to about 2020). Regarding the research as a whole: Immunomagnetic cell separation was used to enrich gammadelta T cells from buffy coats, and the genomic DNA of the enriched gammadelta T cells was then sequenced. gammadelta T cells were enriched from PBMC of 9 to 11 healthy individuals by fluorescence-activated cell sorting. Healthy individuals were used as donors, and sorted peripheral blood gammadelta T cells were profiled from around ten of these donors. An ultrasensitive DNA-based TRD repertoire sequencing method using PCR-introduced unique molecular identifiers was developed and validated in the study. To compare enriched with non-enriched material, approximately 100 ng of enriched gammadelta T-cell DNA and 0.85 to 1 ug of non-enriched PBMC DNA were sequenced. The method was checked using synthetic reference molecules and blood samples from healthy people.

The library was made by multiplex PCR. A 32-plex assay amplified the genomic DNA, with primers for all 8 TRDV and 4 TRDJ genes spanning the CDR3. A 12-nucleotide UMI was introduced during three to four barcoding PCR cycles, after which a second PCR was performed with Illumina adapter primers. AMPure XP beads were used to purify the libraries, whose quality was checked on a Fragment Analyzer using the HS NGS Fragment kit. Sequencing was run on an Illumina MiniSeq mid-output kit with roughly 20% PhiX and 150 cycles of paired-end reads. Regarding the original processing steps: Reads were processed with MIGEC version 1.2.9 to group reads by UMI and build error-corrected consensus sequences. Post-processing used modified VDJtools version 1.2.1 scripts and the tcR R package. TCRdb called clones anew from the public reads via CATT; matching DNA rows were later pooled. TCRdb, not the authors, supplied the V and J calls. In this sample the table shows 2,000 or so delta-chain clones, 5% to 8% of which occur a single time. The top ten clonotypes cover about 56% of the sample.

For this clone: Its cognate antigen has yet to be identified. The protein held in TCRdb is that of a much larger clone and does not match this DNA's translation at residue 2, likely because of a read error; the protein shown is translated from the DNA.

From the cysteine up to the phenylalanine, the CDR3 has a length of 18 residues. Left in the record is the CDR3 DNA by itself, 54 bases read in frame from the first base. As encoded in the germline V gene, CDR1 is GEAIGNYY while CDR2 is EKD. The paper's findings and limits, for the study overall: TRDV2 paired with TRDJ1 was the most common TRD rearrangement among clonotypes in healthy donors. Novel TRD sequences not targeted by the primers cannot be detected by the primer-based approach. TRD repertoire diversity varied between healthy donors, with several donors highly oligoclonal where top 5 clonotypes exceeded half of productive molecules.

The sequence was collected from a human donor in good health. The chain couples TRDV2 to TRDJ1; TRDD3 lines up with 7 middle nucleotides. Specimen: gamma-delta T cells from buffy coat blood. The CDR3 is CSCDPVLGTLPYTDKLIF. The DNA is TGTTCCTGTGACCCGGTACTGGGGACTCTTCCCTACACCGATAAACTCATCTTT.